Listed below are T cell receptor beta chains from one sample, sequenced in a study of blood T cell repertoires in COVID-19. TCRdb's copy holds only in-frame clones and misses some; the assay was immunoSEQ multiplex PCR. The sample lists roughly 130,000 clones, about 87% seen once, with under 3% in the top ten. What was sequenced was peripheral blood. All receptors come from a human donor with COVID-19, enrolled during active disease. The donor label of this sample is uncertain. The CDR3 runs from the conserved cysteine through the conserved F or W. A D gene is named only where the DNA matches it firmly. Clone sizes are given selectively: once, few, many, or a class where the clone is expanded.

V gene	D gene	clone size	J gene	CDR3 DNA	CDR3 protein
TRBV2	TRBD1	-	TRBJ2-5	TGTGCCAGCAGTGAAACAGGGGAAGGGGAAGAGACCCAGTACTTC	CASSETGEGEETQYF
TRBV5-1	TRBD1	-	TRBJ1-1	TGCGCCAGCAGCTTGGCCCGGGACAGGGGGCATCTCGGGTTGAACACTGAAGCTTTCTTT	CASSLARDRGHLGLNTEAFF
TRBV2	TRBD1	once	TRBJ2-7	TGTGCCAGCAGTGACGTTGAGGGGGCGTCCTACGAGCAGTACTTC	CASSDVEGASYEQYF
TRBV7-9	-	-	TRBJ2-5	TGTGCCAGCAGCTTAGGGAGCTGGGGGGAAGAGACCCAGTACTTC	CASSLGSWGEETQYF
TRBV2	-	-	TRBJ2-7	TGTGCCAGCAGGCCCAGGCCCTACTCCTACGAGCAGTACTTC	CASRPRPYSYEQYF
TRBV18	TRBD1	many	TRBJ1-1	TGTGCCAGCTCACCGGACAGGGGGAGGAAAGCTTTCTTT	CASSPDRGRKAFF
TRBV9	-	-	TRBJ1-4	TGTGCCAGCAGCCCGGGGGGTTCTAATGAAAAACTGTTTTTT	CASSPGGSNEKLFF
TRBV5-5	-	-	TRBJ2-7	TGTGCCAGCAGCCCCCGAGTCGGGAGTAGCAACGAGCAGTACTTC	CASSPRVGSSNEQYF
TRBV27	TRBD1	-	TRBJ1-2	TGTGCCAGCAGGACAGGGGGCAACTATGGCTACACCTTC	CASRTGGNYGYTF
TRBV13	-	-	TRBJ2-7	TGTGCCAGCAGCCGTAGAAGACTAGTCGAGTACGAGCAGTACTTC	CASSRRRLVEYEQYF
TRBV2	TRBD1	few	TRBJ2-7	TGTGCCAGTACAGGGGGCTTTTACGAGCAGTACTTC	CASTGGFYEQYF
TRBV10-1	-	few	TRBJ1-6	TGCGCCAGCGGGTCCGGGGGTTCACCCCTCCACTTT	CASGSGGSPLHF
TRBV3-1/TRBV3-2	-	-	TRBJ1-1	TGTGCCAGCAGCCAAGGAATGTCGAGGGATACTGAAGCTTTCTTT	CASSQGMSRDTEAFF
TRBV7-6	-	once	TRBJ1-1	TGTGCCAGCAGCCCCACAGGGAACACTGAAGCTTTCTTT	CASSPTGNTEAFF
TRBV5-4	TRBD1	-	TRBJ1-1	TGTGCCAGCAGCTGGAGACAGGGCGAAGCTTTCTTT	CASSWRQGEAFF
TRBV5-1	TRBD1	few	TRBJ1-1	TGCGCCAGCAGCTTGGCAGGGGGCTTGAACACTGAAGCTTTCTTT	CASSLAGGLNTEAFF
TRBV5-4	TRBD2	-	TRBJ2-7	TGTGCCAGCAGCTTGGCACTAGCGGGAACCTACGAGCAGTACTTC	CASSLALAGTYEQYF
TRBV4-2	TRBD2	-	TRBJ2-1	TGTGCCAGCAGCCAAGTCGGGACTAGCGATGAGCAGTTCTTC	CASSQVGTSDEQFF
TRBV28	-	-	TRBJ1-2	TGTGCCAGCAGTTTCGCGGGAGAGAACTATGGCTACACCTTC	CASSFAGENYGYTF
TRBV5-1	-	-	TRBJ1-4	TGCGCCAGCAGCCTCGGTACCCTGGATGAAAAACTGTTTTTT	CASSLGTLDEKLFF
TRBV9	-	once	TRBJ1-1	TGTGCCAGCAGCGTAGTACAGGGTAACACTGAAGCTTTCTTT	CASSVVQGNTEAFF
TRBV6-4	TRBD1	few	TRBJ2-2	TGTGCCAGCAGTAAAGACAGGGCCGGGGCCGGGGAGCTGTTTTTT	CASSKDRAGAGELFF
TRBV6-2/TRBV6-3	TRBD1	-	TRBJ1-5	TGTGCCAGCAGCCGAGGACAGGTGCTGGTTCAGCCCCAGCATTTT	CASSRGQVLVQPQHF
TRBV6-1	TRBD2	-	TRBJ2-5	TGTGCCAGCAGTGAAGCGCGGGGGGCCCAGTACTTC	CASSEARGAQYF
TRBV7-9	-	-	TRBJ1-4	TGTGCCAGCAGCCCAGAAGACAGAAAACTGTTTTTT	CASSPEDRKLFF
TRBV15	-	-	TRBJ1-1	TGTGCCACCAGCAGGGTCGGTTTTTTTAGCACTGAAGCTTTCTTT	CATSRVGFFSTEAFF
TRBV5-1	TRBD1	-	TRBJ1-1	TGCGCCAGCAGCGAGGACAGGGGCGGTTGGGACACTGAAGCTTTCTTT	CASSEDRGGWDTEAFF
TRBV7-2	TRBD2	-	TRBJ2-1	TGTGCCAGCAGCTTAGCGCGGATAGTAGCGGGAGGGGGGGGCTCCTACAATGAGCAGTTCTTC	CASSLARIVAGGGGSYNEQFF
TRBV7-9	-	-	TRBJ1-3	TGTGCCAGCAGCTTCTCGGGTCGGCGAACTGGAAACACCATATATTTT	CASSFSGRRTGNTIYF
TRBV11-2	-	-	TRBJ1-1	TGTGCCAGCAGCTTCAGGACAGCTGAAGCTTTCTTT	CASSFRTAEAFF
TRBV4-1	-	-	TRBJ1-2	TGCGCCAGCAGCCAAGATCCGCGAGGCTATGGCTACACCTTC	CASSQDPRGYGYTF
TRBV19	-	-	TRBJ1-5	TGTGCCAGTAGCCGACGGGTAGAGAGCAATCAGCCCCAGCATTTT	CASSRRVESNQPQHF
TRBV29-1	TRBD1	-	TRBJ2-7	TGCAGCGTTCTGCAGGGGGCCCTCCCTTTCGAGCAGTACTTC	CSVLQGALPFEQYF
TRBV6-2/TRBV6-3	TRBD1	-	TRBJ2-3	TGTGCCAGCAGTCGTACTGCCCGGACAGGACCCGGGACAGATACGCAGTATTTT	CASSRTARTGPGTDTQYF
TRBV10-1	-	-	TRBJ2-2	TGCGCCAGCAGGCAGGGGCCGAACACCGGGGAGCTGTTTTTT	CASRQGPNTGELFF
TRBV25-1	-	-	TRBJ2-2	TGTGCCAGCAGTGTTGAGGGGGACACCGGGGAGCTGTTTTTT	CASSVEGDTGELFF
TRBV7-3	-	-	TRBJ2-3	TGTGCCAGCAGCTTCCGGACTGGCACAGATACGCAGTATTTT	CASSFRTGTDTQYF
TRBV28	-	-	TRBJ2-5	TGTGCCAGCAGTTTAGGAGGGCAGCGGACCCAGTACTTC	CASSLGGQRTQYF
TRBV9	-	once	TRBJ2-1	TGTGCCAGCAGCACTAACAGGGACGGTAAGCAGTTCTTC	CASSTNRDGKQFF
TRBV6-4	TRBD1	-	TRBJ1-1	TGTGCCAGCAGGGAACAGGGGAGTAGCACTGAAGCTTTCTTT	CASREQGSSTEAFF
TRBV19	TRBD1	-	TRBJ1-1	TGTGCCAGTAGTAACCCCAGCCAGGGGGGGAACACTGAAGCTTTCTTT	CASSNPSQGGNTEAFF
TRBV9	-	-	TRBJ1-2	TGTGCCAGCAGCGAACTAGACTATGGCTACACCTTC	CASSELDYGYTF
TRBV19	-	-	TRBJ2-3	TGTGCCAGTAGTAGAACGACAGAACCAGATACGCAGTATTTT	CASSRTTEPDTQYF
TRBV3-1/TRBV3-2	TRBD2	-	TRBJ2-7	TGTGCCAGCAGCCAAGCTAGCGGGGGGGCCTACGAGCAGTACTTC	CASSQASGGAYEQYF
TRBV13	-	-	TRBJ1-2	TGTGCCAGCAGCTTGCGGGGTATAAACTATGGCTACACCTTC	CASSLRGINYGYTF
TRBV7-2	-	-	TRBJ1-4	TGTGCCAGCAGCCCACAATGGAATGAAAAACTGTTTTTT	CASSPQWNEKLFF
TRBV28	-	-	TRBJ1-2	TGTGCCAGCAGTTTACTCCAGGAGGGACATGGCTACACCTTC	CASSLLQEGHGYTF
TRBV6-5	-	-	TRBJ2-1	TGTGCCAGCAGTTATACAGGTCGGCAGTTCTTC	CASSYTGRQFF
TRBV9	-	-	TRBJ2-6	TGTGCCAGCAGCGTAGGGGGCTCCTCTGGGGCCAACGTCCTGACTTTC	CASSVGGSSGANVLTF
TRBV27	TRBD1	-	TRBJ1-4	TGTGCCAGCAGTCAGGACAGGGTTGGTGAAAAACTGTTTTTT	CASSQDRVGEKLFF
TRBV5-1	-	-	TRBJ2-7	TGCGCCAGCAGCTCAGAATACGAGCAGTACTTC	CASSSEYEQYF
TRBV9	TRBD2	-	TRBJ2-1	TGTGCCAGCAGCGTAGTGTCCAGCGGGGGGGTCGGAGAGCAGTTCTTC	CASSVVSSGGVGEQFF